This TCR beta chain was identified in a study of identical twins listed by TCRdb under 2016. For the study in its entirety: The study deep-sequenced TCR alpha and beta repertoires from monozygotic twins, unrelated adults of various ages and cord blood to test whether fetal clonotypes persist. Replicate twin experiments were performed at different times using different library preparation protocols to rule out contamination.

Libraries were built with 5' RACE. Sequenced using an Illumina HiSeq 2000. A universal primer binding site was introduced by template switching, and a unique molecular identifier was present in the final cDNA, enabling accurate counting of TCR cDNA molecules. Specific primers in the conserved constant-segment region were used to synthesize first-strand cDNA for TCR alpha and beta chains. To control for contamination, every cDNA library was double barcoded, receiving both a SMART-Mk sample barcode and Illumina barcodes. TruSeq adapter sequences, together with Illumina sample barcodes, were added in two successive PCR steps. Sequencing of the TCR alpha and beta cDNA libraries was done on the Illumina HiSeq platform using custom primers. The paper's data handling went like this. Unique molecular identifiers were extracted from raw reads with MiGEC, and CDR3 positions were determined with MiXCR. Recombination models were inferred per individual with the repgenHMM and IGoR tools using an EM algorithm. The analysis of shared clonotypes was done with the tcR package in R, with sharing normalized by the product of cloneset sizes. To study raw recombination without the effects of thymic and clonal selection, out-of-frame nonproductive sequences were analyzed. TCRdb's own reprocessing of the public reads used fastp at Q25 and MiXCR and kept productive beta chains. Under each unique CDR3 protein, matching rows form one entry showing the most common genes and DNA. TCRdb, rather than the study authors, made the V and J calls. Across this sample there are 550,000 to 800,000 distinct CDR3 sequences, with under 8.5% seen only once. 1.5% to 2% of the sample goes to the ten largest clones.

Study-level results and caveats: Out-of-frame TCR alpha sharing in monozygotic twins was systematically underestimated by recombination models, whereas sharing between unrelated individuals was in agreement with the recombination models. Zero-insertion analyses could be partly confounded by invariant T cells such as MAIT and iNKT, although diverse VJ usage argued against such confounding for most clonotypes. A weaker excess of twin sharing was found in beta out-of-frame sequences because the signal-to-noise ratio was lowered by fewer shared sequences. Because the same donors could not be followed over many years, conclusions were based on cross-sectional statistical analysis. Abundant cord blood beta clonotypes carried fewer insertions; young adult naive repertoires showed a weaker similar trend, while memory repertoires showed none. Compared with coincidental sharing between unrelated individuals, an excess of low generation-probability sequences was observed among out-of-frame TCR alpha sequences shared between twins.

Every donor in the study was a healthy Caucasian. Three pairs of female monozygotic twins, all aged roughly 18 to 29 years, were included in the twin cohort. RNA for TCR libraries was isolated from peripheral blood mononuclear cells. This clonotype was detected only a few times. Its antigen is still unknown. No per-base quality is available; no much larger clone lies one base away. These data were also reused for a study on yellow fever vaccine responses in identical twins. The second study, in turn, reports: According to the authors, in identical twins the way T cells responded to vaccination appeared partly convergent and partly personalized. In the study, vaccine-responding T cell clones were precisely tracked in identical twins.

The source material was PBMCs. The receptor comes from a woman in her late teens or twenties in good health.

The DNA sequence is as follows: TGCAGCGTTCGGCCTAACACAGATACGCAGTATTTT. Its amino acids are CSVRPNTDTQYF. The chain was built from TRBV29-1 and TRBJ2-3, with the D segment identity uncertain. From the cysteine through the phenylalanine, the CDR3 covers 12 amino acids. The sequence is cut down to CDR3 DNA, 36 bases in frame from base 1. A distance of 8 bases separates the germline ends of V and J, which lose 5 bases and 2 bases respectively. Looking up the germline V gene yields CDR1 SQVTM and CDR2 ANQGSEA.